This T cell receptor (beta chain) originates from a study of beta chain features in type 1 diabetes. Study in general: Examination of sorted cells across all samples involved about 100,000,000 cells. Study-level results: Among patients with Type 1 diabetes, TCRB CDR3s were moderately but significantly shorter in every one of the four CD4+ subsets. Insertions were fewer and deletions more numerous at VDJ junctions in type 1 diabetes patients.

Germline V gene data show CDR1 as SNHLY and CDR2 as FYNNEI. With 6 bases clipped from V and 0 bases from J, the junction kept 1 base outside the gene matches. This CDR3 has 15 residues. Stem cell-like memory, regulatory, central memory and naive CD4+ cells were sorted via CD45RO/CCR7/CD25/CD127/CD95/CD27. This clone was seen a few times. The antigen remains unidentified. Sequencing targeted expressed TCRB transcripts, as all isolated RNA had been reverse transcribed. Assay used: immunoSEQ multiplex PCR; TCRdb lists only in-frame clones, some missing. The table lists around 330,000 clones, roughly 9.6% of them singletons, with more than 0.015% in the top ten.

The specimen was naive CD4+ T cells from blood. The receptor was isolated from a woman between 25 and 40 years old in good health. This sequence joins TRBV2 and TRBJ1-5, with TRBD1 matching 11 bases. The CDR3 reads CASRGQGGSNQPQHF. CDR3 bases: TGTGCCAGCAGGGGACAGGGGGGTAGCAATCAGCCCCAGCATTTT.